This T cell receptor beta chain was sequenced for a study of cytomegalovirus exposure and HLA in healthy donors. Nominally healthy donors were sampled, though unrecorded immune exposures were likely. The PCR made use of 60 Vbeta and 13 Jbeta primers. Method: immunoSEQ multiplex PCR; TCRdb's copy keeps in-frame clones and lacks some. The sample contains some 130,000 clones, 65% to 80% of which appear only once. Comment on this clone: Antigen specificity is unknown.

Germline values: CDR1 MDHEN, CDR2 SYDVKM. The CDR3 loop spans 16 amino acids. V lost 4 bases, J lost 4 bases, and 8 bases stayed unmatched. Findings and limits, study-wide: HLA-A and HLA-B allele assignments for most subjects were reportedly predicted accurately using TCR beta sequences. An analysis that came later showed most CMV-associated TCR beta chains appearing HLA-restricted.

Specimen: PBMCs. The chain uses TRBV28 and TRBJ1-2; TRBD1 aligns across 11 bases. The sequence was obtained from a man aged 25 to 45 in good health and CMV-seronegative. The CDR3 DNA follows: TGTGCCAGCAGTTCGGGACAGGGGGGGTCATTCTATGGCTACACCTTC. It specifies CASSSGQGGSFYGYTF.